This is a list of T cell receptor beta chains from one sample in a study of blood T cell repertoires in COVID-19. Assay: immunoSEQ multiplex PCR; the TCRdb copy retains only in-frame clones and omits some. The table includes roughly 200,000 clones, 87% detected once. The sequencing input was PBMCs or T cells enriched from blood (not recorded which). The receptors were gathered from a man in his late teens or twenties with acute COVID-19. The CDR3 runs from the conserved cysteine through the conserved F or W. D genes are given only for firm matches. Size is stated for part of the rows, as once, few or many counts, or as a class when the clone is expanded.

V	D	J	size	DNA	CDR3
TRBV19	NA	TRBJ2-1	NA	TGTGCCAGTAGTACCCAGACAGGCAATGAGCAGTTCTTC	CASSTQTGNEQFF
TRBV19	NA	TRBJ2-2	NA	TGTGCCAGTAGTTTCGGGGTATCGTCCGGGGAGCTGTTTTTT	CASSFGVSSGELFF
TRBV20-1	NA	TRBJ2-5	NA	TGCAGTACCGCCAGTAAAGAGACCCAGTACTTC	CSTASKETQYF
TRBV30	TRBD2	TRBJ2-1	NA	TGTGCCTGGACTAGCGGGGCCTACAATGAGCAGTTCTTC	CAWTSGAYNEQFF
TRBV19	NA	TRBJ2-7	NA	TGTGCCAGTAGTCCCGGGGTAGCGACTTCCTACGAGCAGTACTTC	CASSPGVATSYEQYF
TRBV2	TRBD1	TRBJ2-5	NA	TGTGCCAGCAGGACAGGGGGCCCGGAAGAGACCCAGTACTTC	CASRTGGPEETQYF
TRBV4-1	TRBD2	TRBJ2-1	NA	TGCGCCAGCAGCCAACTACTAGCGGGAGGGTCTTCCTACAATGAGCAGTTCTTC	CASSQLLAGGSSYNEQFF
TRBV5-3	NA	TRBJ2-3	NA	TGTGCCAGAAATTTGGTCGGGTGTAGGACAGATACGCAGTATTTT	CARNLVGCRTDTQYF
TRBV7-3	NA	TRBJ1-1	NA	TGTGCCAGCAGTTTAGCGGGACTTATGAACACTGAAGCTTTCTTT	CASSLAGLMNTEAFF
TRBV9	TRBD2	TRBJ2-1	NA	TGTGCCAGCAGCGCTAGCGGGAGGGCTGGGGATGAGCAGTTCTTC	CASSASGRAGDEQFF
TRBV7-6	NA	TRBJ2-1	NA	TGTGCCAGCAGCTTCGGACAGTCCTCCTACAATGAGCAGTTCTTC	CASSFGQSSYNEQFF
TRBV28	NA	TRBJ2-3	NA	TGTGCCAGCAACCAAATATCCAGGGGTCGAGATACGCAGTATTTT	CASNQISRGRDTQYF
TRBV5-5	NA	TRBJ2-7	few	TGTGCCAGCAGCTTGGCAGGGGAACTCTACGAGCAGTACTTC	CASSLAGELYEQYF
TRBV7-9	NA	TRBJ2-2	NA	TGTGCCAGCAGGAGCTCGGGCGGGGAGCTGTTTTTT	CASRSSGGELFF
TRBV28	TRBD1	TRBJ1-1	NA	TGTGCCAGCAGTTTAGGACAGGGGGTCGCTGAAGCTTTCTTT	CASSLGQGVAEAFF
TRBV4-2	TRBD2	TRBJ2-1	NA	TGTGCCAGCAGCCAACAGACTAGCGGTTCCTACAATGAGCAGTTCTTC	CASSQQTSGSYNEQFF
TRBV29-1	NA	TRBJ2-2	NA	TGCAGCGTTGATCGGGGCGGGGAGCTGTTTTTT	CSVDRGGELFF
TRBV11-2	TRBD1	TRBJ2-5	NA	TGTGCCAGCAGCTTATATAGGGACAGGGTGGAGACCCAGTACTTC	CASSLYRDRVETQYF
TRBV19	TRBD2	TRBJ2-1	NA	TGTGCCAGTAGGGGACTAGCGGGAATCAACTCCTACAATGAGCAGTTCTTC	CASRGLAGINSYNEQFF
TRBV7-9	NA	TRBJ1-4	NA	TGTGCCAGCAGCTTAGCCGGGGCTAATGAAAAACTGTTTTTT	CASSLAGANEKLFF
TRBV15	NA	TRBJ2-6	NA	TGTGCCACCAGCAGAGATCAAGGACAGTATGGCTCTGGGGCCAACGTCCTGACTTTC	CATSRDQGQYGSGANVLTF
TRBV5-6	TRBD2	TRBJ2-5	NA	TGTGCCAGCAGCTTACTCGGGAGTAGCGGGAGTCTTGAGGAGACCCAGTACTTC	CASSLLGSSGSLEETQYF
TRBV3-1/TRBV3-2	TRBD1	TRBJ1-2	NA	TGTGCCAGCAGCCTCCGTTGGGGACAGACCAGGTACTATGGCTACACCTTC	CASSLRWGQTRYYGYTF
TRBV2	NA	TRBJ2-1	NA	TGTGCCATCCTGCCGTCGGCGGGGTACGTCGATGAGCAGTTCTTC	CAILPSAGYVDEQFF
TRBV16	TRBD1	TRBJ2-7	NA	TGTGCCAGCAGCCAAAGGACAGGGTACGAGCAGTACTTC	CASSQRTGYEQYF
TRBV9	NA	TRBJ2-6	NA	TGTGCCAGCAGCGCGGCGGCTAGGGGCTCTGGGGCCAACGTCCTGACTTTC	CASSAAARGSGANVLTF
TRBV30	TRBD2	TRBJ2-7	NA	TGTGCCTGGGAGAAAACTAGCGCCATTTCCTACGAGCAGTACTTC	CAWEKTSAISYEQYF
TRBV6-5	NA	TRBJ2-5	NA	TGTGCCGTCTCGTCGGGGGGCGTAAAGACCCAGTACTTC	CAVSSGGVKTQYF
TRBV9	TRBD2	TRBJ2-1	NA	TGTGCCAGCAGCGGGAGGACTAGCGGGAGGTTCGATGAGCAGTTCTTC	CASSGRTSGRFDEQFF
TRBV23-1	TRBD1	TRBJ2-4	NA	TGCGCCAGCAGTCTCTCTCCAGACAGGGGGCGCCCCAAAAACATTCAGTACTTC	CASSLSPDRGRPKNIQYF
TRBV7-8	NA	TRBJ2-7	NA	TGTGCCAGCAGCTTAGAGCGACAGACCTACGAGCAGTACTTC	CASSLERQTYEQYF
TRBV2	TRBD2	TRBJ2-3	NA	TGTGCCAGCAGTGAAGAGGGACTAGCGGGAAGGGGGGCAGATACGCAGTATTTT	CASSEEGLAGRGADTQYF
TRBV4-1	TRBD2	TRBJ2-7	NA	TGCGCCAGCAGCCAAGCATGGGGGAGCGGGGGTTTCTCCTACGAGCAGTACTTC	CASSQAWGSGGFSYEQYF
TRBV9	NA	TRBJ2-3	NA	TGTGCCAGCAGCGTAGGGGTATCAGGGGAAGTGGATTTT	CASSVGVSGEVDF
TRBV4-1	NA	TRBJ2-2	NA	TGCGCCAGCAGCTCCCTGTTCGCGGGTGTCACCGGGGAGCTGTTTTTT	CASSSLFAGVTGELFF
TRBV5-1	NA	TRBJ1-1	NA	TGCGCCAGCAGCTTTTTCGGGAACACTGAAGCTTTCTTT	CASSFFGNTEAFF
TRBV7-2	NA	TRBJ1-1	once	TGTGCCAGCAGCCCTTGGGGGGGGGAGGGTGAAGCTTTCTTT	CASSPWGGEGEAFF
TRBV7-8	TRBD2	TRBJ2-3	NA	TGTGCCAGCAGCGCGCGGGAGACCACAGATACGCAGTATTTT	CASSARETTDTQYF
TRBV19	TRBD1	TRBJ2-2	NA	TGTGCCAGTGATGACAGGGTGAACACCGGGGAGCTGTTTTTT	CASDDRVNTGELFF
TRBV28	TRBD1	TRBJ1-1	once	TGTGCCAGCAGTCCACCCGGGACAGGGTCCGAGACTGAAGCTTTCTTT	CASSPPGTGSETEAFF
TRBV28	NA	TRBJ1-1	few	TGTGCCAGCAGATACAGGGATTCTGAAGCTTTCTTT	CASRYRDSEAFF
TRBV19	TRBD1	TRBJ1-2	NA	TGTGCCAGTACCCCGACAGGGGGAAACTATGGCTACACCTTC	CASTPTGGNYGYTF